The 32 T cell receptor beta chains listed next were all sequenced from one sample in a study of T cells in women clearing cervical HPV infection. TCRdb's copy holds only in-frame clones and misses some; the assay was immunoSEQ multiplex PCR. This sample contains around 18,000 clones. Sequencing was carried out using blood buffy coat. All receptors derive from a woman between 18 and 70 years old with a cervical HPV16 infection that either progressed to CIN3+ or cleared (not recorded which).

With respect to this clone: The read comes to an end 3 residues before the CDR3 does, leaving the germline J gene to fill in the end. The chain couples TRBV12-3 or TRBV12-4 to TRBJ2-5, with 14 nucleotides matching TRBD2. The J segment lost 3 bases and the V segment lost 3 bases, leaving 6 bases of the junction unmatched. This CDR3 is 17 amino acids long. The CDR3 bases that were read are TGTGCCAGCAGTTTTCGACTAGCGGGGGGGTTTGAAGAGACC. Its translation is CASSFRLAGGFEET. The whole CDR3 region reads CASSFRLAGGFEETQYF.

Turning to this clone: The sequence runs out 3 residues before the end of the CDR3; the remainder is reconstructed from the germline J gene. V and J are TRBV10-1 and TRBJ2-5; a weak D match, TRBD2 (5 bases). Germline CDR1 reads WNHNN; CDR2 reads SYGVQD (reference sequence). V was clipped by 3 bases and J by 6 bases, with 14 bases between them. The CDR3 loop spans 14 amino acids. The CDR3 bases that were read are TGCGCCAGCAGTGATCCTAGCCGCCCGAAGACC. Translating gives CASSDPSRPKT. The full CDR3 sequence reads CASSDPSRPKTQYF.

Comments on this clone: The sequenced fragment ends 3 residues before the CDR3 boundary, so the rest is inferred from the germline J gene. The rearrangement joins TRBV2 to TRBJ1-2; TRBD1 matches 7 bases. V lost 1 base, J lost 4 bases, and 3 bases stayed unmatched. Germline CDR1 and CDR2: SNHLY and FYNNEI. The CDR3 extends over 14 amino acids. CDR3 residues: CASSEDRGSYGYTF. CDR3 DNA (partial): TGTGCCAGCAGTGAAGACAGGGGAAGCTATGGC. Together with reference TRBV2 and TRBJ1-2, the CDR3 gives the full variable domain: EPEVTQTPSHQVTQMGQEVILRCVPISNHLYFYWYRQILGQKVEFLVSFYNNEISEKSEIFDDQFSVERPDGSNFTLKIRSTKLEDSAMYFCASSEDRGSYGYTFGSGTRLTVV.

Remarks on this clone: Read coverage stops 3 residues before the CDR3 terminus; the germline J gene supplies the remainder. The chain is built from TRBV13 and TRBJ2-1; 7 bases are shared with TRBD2. This CDR3 is built from 14 residues. Germline loops: CDR1 PRHDT, CDR2 FYEKMQ (reference sequence). V gave up 3 bases and J gave up 3 bases; unmatched junction bases: 2. Incomplete CDR3 DNA: TGTGCCAGCAGCTTGGGGGGGGTCTACAATGAG. Translation gives CASSLGGVYNE. The full CDR3 reads CASSLGGVYNEQFF.

A word on this clone: The read ends 3 residues before the CDR3 terminus; that terminus is restored from the germline J gene. The chain uses TRBV7-9 and TRBJ2-5; no clear D gene. Germline V gene lookup returns CDR1 SEHNR and CDR2 FQNEAQ (reference sequence). The V end was cut by 1 base, the J end by 1 base, with 10 bases between. The CDR3 consists of 15 residues. CDR3 region: CASSLGSPAQETQYF. The CDR3 DNA, read in part, is TGTGCCAGCAGCTTAGGTAGCCCGGCCCAAGAGACC.

As regards this clone: Sequencing ends 3 residues short of the CDR3 end; the germline J gene provides the rest. The rearrangement joins TRBV20-1 to TRBJ2-1, with D maybe TRBD1 (5 bases). V gave up 0 bases and J gave up 8 bases, with 17 bases separating them. Germline V gene lookup returns CDR1 DFQATT and CDR2 SNEGSKA (reference sequence). The CDR3 has 15 amino acids. CDR3 residues: CSAREGQGRWDEQFF. The CDR3 DNA, read in part, is TGCAGTGCTAGAGAGGGCCAGGGTAGATGGGATGAG.

In regard to this clone: The read ends 3 residues before the CDR3 terminus; that terminus is restored from the germline J gene. The V gene is TRBV9, the J gene TRBJ2-1, with D unclear. In germline, CDR1 is SGDLS, CDR2 YYNGEE. V lost 2 bases, J lost 8 bases, and 5 bases lay in between. The CDR3 has 11 residues. The part of the CDR3 DNA that was read is TGTGCCAGCAGCGTCTCTGATGAG. It translates to CASSVSDE. The full CDR3 protein is CASSVSDEQFF.

In regard to this clone: The CDR3 is cut off 3 residues early in the read; its end comes from the germline J gene. This chain connects TRBV20-1 to TRBJ2-3, with 8 bases that match TRBD2. The CDR3 consists of 15 residues. The germline V gene encodes CDR1 DFQATT and CDR2 SNEGSKA (reference sequence). The V gene end was trimmed by 4 bases and the J gene end by 4 bases; junction bases not matched to a gene: 10. The CDR3 is CSATPPGGPADTQYF. The part of the CDR3 DNA that was read is TGCAGTGCTACCCCTCCGGGGGGGCCAGCAGATACG.

Concerning this clone: The read finishes 3 residues shy of the CDR3 end, and the germline J gene is used to complete it. The rearrangement uses TRBV2 and TRBJ1-1, with a tentative D call TRBD1 (5 bases). Germline lookup yields CDR1 SNHLY and CDR2 FYNNEI. CDR3 size: 12 residues. Trimming left V 6 bases short and J 7 bases short, with 12 bases between. The CDR3 sequence: CASSWGEGEAFF. CDR3 bases read: TGTGCCAGCAGCTGGGGGGAGGGTGAA.

For this clone: The CDR3 end falls 3 residues outside the read, so it is completed with the germline J gene. V gene TRBV10-3 combines with J gene TRBJ1-1; 7 nucleotides agree with TRBD1. There are 16 residues in the CDR3. Per the germline V gene, CDR1 is ENHRY and CDR2 is SYGVKD. The J segment lost 5 bases and the V segment lost 0 bases, leaving 9 bases of the junction unmatched. The DNA read from the CDR3 is TGTGCCATCAGTGAGTCGGGAAGGGGGCGAGGAACTGAA. This sequence encodes CAISESGRGRGTE. From start to end, the CDR3 is CAISESGRGRGTEAFF.

On this clone itself: With the read ending 3 residues before the CDR3 end, the germline J gene is used to fill in that end. V gene TRBV15 combines with J gene TRBJ1-4, with D hard to call. The germline CDR1 and CDR2 sequences are LNHNV and YYDKDF (reference sequence). The germline V and J ends were trimmed by 8 bases and 3 bases, with 7 bases remaining between them. This CDR3 has 12 amino acids. CDR3 residues: CATAVPNEKLFF. CDR3 DNA (partial): TGTGCCACCGCAGTTCCTAATGAAAAA.

Notes on this clone: The CDR3 end falls 3 residues outside the read, so it is completed with the germline J gene. This chain joins TRBV18 and TRBJ1-2, with D unresolved. The CDR3 totals 12 residues. The germline V and J ends were trimmed by 1 base and 6 bases, with 6 bases remaining between them. Germline loops: CDR1 KGHSH, CDR2 LQKENI. The DNA read from the CDR3 is TGTGCCAGCTCACCACGTAGAGATGGC. It is translated as CASSPRRDG. The CDR3 as a whole reads CASSPRRDGYTF.

Comments on this clone: The CDR3 end is not reached by the read, which stops 3 residues before it; the germline J gene fills it in. V gene TRBV13 combines with J gene TRBJ2-7; the match to TRBD1 covers 8 bases. Germline CDR1 PRHDT, CDR2 FYEKMQ (reference sequence). Trimming at V came to 0 bases and at J to 3 bases, leaving 1 base not matched to a gene. This CDR3 contains 14 residues. CDR3 amino acids: CASSLGDRGYEQYF. The CDR3 bases that were read are TGTGCCAGCAGCTTAGGAGACAGGGGCTACGAG.

For this clone: The CDR3 extends 3 residues past the end of the read, so its final part is completed from the germline J gene. The V call is TRBV7-2, the J call TRBJ2-5; maybe TRBD2 (6 bases). Germline lookup yields CDR1 SGHTA and CDR2 FQGNSA. This CDR3 is built from 12 residues. The ends were cut back, 4 bases at V and 3 bases at J, with 6 bases in the middle. The CDR3 sequence is CASSWGEETQYF. The sequenced part of the CDR3 DNA is TGTGCCAGCAGCTGGGGGGAAGAGACC.

On this clone itself: The CDR3 is cut off 3 residues early in the read; its end comes from the germline J gene. The rearrangement uses TRBV5-1 and TRBJ2-6; weak D call: TRBD1 (5 bases). The germline CDR1 and CDR2 sequences are SGHRS and YFSETQ. V lost 5 bases to trimming and J lost 4 bases, with 10 bases between them. The CDR3 sequence is 14 residues long. CDR3 DNA (partial): TGCGCCAGCAGGCACAGGCCGGGGGCCAACGTC. Encoded protein: CASRHRPGANV. The complete CDR3 sequence is CASRHRPGANVLTF.

In regard to this clone: The CDR3 is cut off 3 residues early in the read; its end comes from the germline J gene. The V and J genes are TRBV7-9 and TRBJ1-5; 10 bases line up with TRBD1. With 5 bases clipped from V and 4 bases from J, the junction kept 5 bases outside the gene matches. This CDR3 region has 15 residues. CDR1 and CDR2 (germline): SEHNR, FQNEAQ (reference sequence). The CDR3 DNA, read in part, is TGTGCCAGCAGCCGTGGGACAGGGGTTAATCAGCCC. This sequence encodes CASSRGTGVNQP. The entire CDR3 protein reads CASSRGTGVNQPQHF.

On this clone: The DNA ends 3 residues before the CDR3 does, and the rest of the CDR3 is filled in from the germline J gene. This chain joins TRBV20-1 and TRBJ2-5; 12 bases are shared with TRBD1. With V trimmed by 5 bases and J by 4 bases, 5 bases remained unmatched. This CDR3 comprises 14 residues. Germline CDR1 and CDR2: DFQATT and SNEGSKA (reference sequence). The covered CDR3 bases are TGCAGTGCTGTCCGGGACAGGGGGCGAGAGACC. Translating gives CSAVRDRGRET. The CDR3 in full is CSAVRDRGRETQYF.

As concerns this clone: The CDR3 end is not reached by the read, which stops 3 residues before it; the germline J gene fills it in. V usage is TRBV7-9 and J usage is TRBJ1-2; 11 bases fit TRBD1. V lost 7 bases, J lost 5 bases, and 6 bases stayed unmatched. Per the germline V gene, CDR1 is SEHNR and CDR2 is FQNEAQ (reference sequence). There are 14 residues in the CDR3. CDR3 sequence: CASTPGQGVYGYTF. The covered CDR3 bases are TGTGCCAGCACTCCGGGACAGGGGGTTTATGGC.

Comment on this clone: The CDR3 end lies 3 residues beyond the end of the read and is filled in from the germline J gene. The chain couples TRBV5-1 to TRBJ1-1; D call uncertain. The CDR3 totals 15 residues. The germline V and J ends were trimmed by 4 bases and 1 base, with 14 bases remaining between them. Germline V gives CDR1 SGHRS, CDR2 YFSETQ. The CDR3: CASSLQGGRNTEAFF. Partial CDR3 DNA: TGCGCCAGCAGCCTACAAGGCGGGCGGAACACTGAA.

Concerning this clone itself: The read ends 3 residues shy of where the CDR3 ends; the end is completed using the germline J gene. The chain is built from TRBV20-1 and TRBJ1-5; D is possibly TRBD1 (6 bases). CDR1 is DFQATT, CDR2 SNEGSKA, per germline (reference sequence). V lost 2 bases, J lost 2 bases, and 10 bases lay in between. This CDR3 comprises 14 residues. The part of the CDR3 DNA that was read is TGCAGTGCTAGACAGGGGTCGGGCAATCAGCCC. Translating gives CSARQGSGNQP. The complete CDR3 reads CSARQGSGNQPQHF.

As regards this clone: The read is 3 residues too short to cover the CDR3 end, so that end is filled in from the germline J gene. The chain uses TRBV5-1 and TRBJ1-6, with 7 bases that match TRBD1. The germline gives CDR1 SGHRS, CDR2 YFSETQ. V shed 2 bases, J shed 5 bases, and the junction held 4 bases outside the gene matches. This CDR3 comprises 15 residues. CDR3 sequence: CASSLSQGNNSPLHF. The sequenced part of the CDR3 DNA is TGCGCCAGCAGCTTATCACAGGGGAATAATTCACCC. The entire variable domain, with the rest obtained from reference TRBV5-1 and TRBJ1-6, is as follows: KAGVTQTPRYLIKTRGQQVTLSCSPISGHRSVSWYQQTPGQGLQFLFEYFSETQRNKGNFPGRFSGRQFSNSRSEMNVSTLELGDSALYLCASSLSQGNNSPLHFGNGTRLTVT.

Turning to this clone: Read sequence stops 3 residues before the CDR3 end, and the germline J gene provides the missing end. The V and J genes are TRBV4-1 and TRBJ2-7, with D perhaps TRBD1 (6 bases). Germline V gene lookup returns CDR1 MGHRA and CDR2 YSYEKL. CDR3 length: 13 residues. Trimming cost V 1 base and J 6 bases, with 10 bases left between them. This chain's CDR3 is CASSQGRGFEQYF. The sequenced CDR3 bases are TGCGCCAGCAGCCAAGGCAGGGGTTTCGAG.

On this clone itself: The sequence runs out 3 residues before the end of the CDR3; the remainder is reconstructed from the germline J gene. The chain links TRBV29-1 to TRBJ2-1; D perhaps matches TRBD1 (5 bases). This CDR3 comprises 14 residues. Trimming took off 2 bases at V and 5 bases at J, with 13 bases between the two ends. The germline V gene encodes CDR1 SQVTM and CDR2 ANQGSEA. The covered CDR3 bases are TGCAGCGTTGAACAGGGCGGTATTAACAATGAG. Protein sequence: CSVEQGGINNE. The CDR3 in full is CSVEQGGINNEQFF.

To note about this clone: The read ends 3 residues shy of where the CDR3 ends; the end is completed using the germline J gene. J is TRBJ1-3 and V is TRBV5-6; D might be TRBD1 (6 bases). The CDR3 runs 15 residues. V dropped 3 bases and J dropped 8 bases, with 18 bases sitting between them. Per germline, CDR1 SGHDT and CDR2 YYEEEE. The CDR3 spells CASSSPGQPLDTIYF. CDR3 bases read: TGTGCCAGCAGCTCACCGGGACAACCACTGGACACC.

This CDR3 is CASQGEFGEQYF. The DNA read from the CDR3 is TGTGCCAGTCAGGGGGAATTTGGCGAG. The chain is built from TRBV4-2 and TRBJ2-7; 7 nucleotides match TRBD1. The CDR3 is cut off 3 residues early in the read; its end comes from the germline J gene. With 9 bases clipped from V and 6 bases from J, the junction kept 8 bases outside the gene matches. The V gene's germline CDR1 is LGHNA and CDR2 YNFKEQ. The CDR3 sequence is 12 residues long.

Turning to this clone: The read finishes 3 residues shy of the CDR3 end, and the germline J gene is used to complete it. V gene TRBV18 combines with J gene TRBJ2-3; 9 bases align to TRBD2. The J segment lost 5 bases and the V segment lost 0 bases, leaving 9 bases of the junction unmatched. The CDR3 loop spans 17 amino acids. CDR1 KGHSH and CDR2 LQKENI come from the germline V gene. CDR3 loop: CASSPPSSGGPGDTQYF. Incomplete CDR3 DNA: TGTGCCAGCTCACCACCTTCCAGCGGGGGGCCTGGAGATACG.

A note on this clone: The read halts 3 residues ahead of the CDR3 end, with the missing end drawn from the germline J gene. The rearrangement joins TRBV30 to TRBJ1-5, with D possibly being TRBD1 (5 bases). The germline V gene encodes CDR1 GTSNPN and CDR2 SVGIG (reference sequence). The CDR3 has 19 amino acids. V was trimmed by 6 bases and J by 0 bases, leaving 27 bases between them. The sequenced CDR3 bases are TGTGCCTGCAGCCCACGACCAGGGCATGGTGGCTATAGCAATCAGCCC. Translation: CACSPRPGHGGYSNQP. The whole CDR3 sequence is CACSPRPGHGGYSNQPQHF.

Remarks on this clone: The missing CDR3 end, 3 residues past where the read stops, is filled in from the germline J gene. The V call is TRBV2, the J call TRBJ2-1; TRBD2 matches at 7 bases. This CDR3 has 16 amino acids. The ends lost 7 bases at V and 0 bases at J; junction bases unmatched: 9. Germline V gives CDR1 SNHLY, CDR2 FYNNEI. The CDR3 protein is CASMGTTWSSYNEQFF. CDR3 DNA (partial): TGTGCCAGCATGGGGACTACCTGGAGCTCCTACAATGAG.

The CDR3 reads CASSITQGAEAFF. The CDR3 DNA, read in part, is TGTGCCAGTAGTATAACCCAGGGGGCTGAA. The rearrangement links TRBV19 to TRBJ1-1; 7 bases are shared with TRBD1. The CDR3 end falls 3 residues outside the read, so it is completed with the germline J gene. CDR1 LNHDA and CDR2 SQIVND come from the germline V gene (reference sequence). The CDR3 is made up of 13 amino acids. V was clipped by 2 bases and J by 6 bases; unmatched bases: 3.

Remarks on this clone: Read sequence stops 3 residues before the CDR3 end, and the germline J gene provides the missing end. The chain uses TRBV13 and TRBJ2-1; maybe TRBD1 (6 bases). Trimming took off 2 bases at V and 7 bases at J, with 9 bases between the two ends. Looked up from germline, CDR1 is PRHDT and CDR2 is FYEKMQ (reference sequence). This CDR3 has 13 residues. The CDR3 spells CASSLPGANEQFF. Partial CDR3 DNA: TGTGCCAGCAGCTTACCAGGGGCAAATGAG.

This clone is called medium-sized based on its frequency. This CDR3 is CASSLEGSQPQHF. The DNA read from the CDR3 is TGTGCCAGCAGCTTAGAAGGGTCTCAGCCC. This rearrangement joins TRBV7-9 to TRBJ1-5; D is unresolved. Coverage ceases 3 residues before the CDR3 finishes, and the germline J gene fills in the end. Trimming stripped 1 base from V and 6 bases from J, with 7 bases between. Germline V CDR1 and CDR2: SEHNR, FQNEAQ (reference sequence). The CDR3 loop spans 13 amino acids.

On this clone itself: The DNA ends 3 residues before the CDR3 does, and the rest of the CDR3 is filled in from the germline J gene. The rearrangement joins TRBV6-2 or TRBV6-3 to TRBJ2-1; 9 bases align to TRBD2. Trimming at V came to 2 bases and at J to 8 bases, leaving 7 bases not matched to a gene. The germline V gene has CDR1 MNHEY and CDR2 SVGEGT. The CDR3 has 15 residues. CDR3: CASSYGAGGPYEQFF. CDR3 bases read: TGTGCCAGCAGTTACGGCGCGGGGGGGCCTTATGAG.